This T cell receptor (beta chain) was recorded in a study of cytomegalovirus exposure and HLA in healthy donors. Whole-study findings and limits: Using a false discovery rate of 0.05, a later analysis showed that 15,000 to 20,000 TCR beta sequences were associated with HLA alleles. Researchers had no immune exposure information except CMV serostatus available. There was a cluster of highly shared sequence variants that was likely a sequencing artifact. Sequencing depth roughly uniform across donors was assumed in presence/absence analyses.

PCR amplification relied on 60 Vbeta primers (plus 13 Jbeta primers). TCRdb's table, derived via immunoSEQ multiplex PCR, lists solely in-frame clones and lacks some. The data contain roughly 120,000 clones, roughly 82% of them singletons. To note about this clone: Its antigen is not identified.

V was cut by 1 base and J by 9 bases, with 7 bases left in between. Germline V gives CDR1 SGHAT, CDR2 FQDESV (reference sequence). This CDR3 contains 12 residues. The chain has TRBV11-1 and TRBJ2-1; D might be TRBD1 (6 bases). The TCR sequence derives from a male donor in good health and CMV-seropositive. Sequencing input: PBMCs. The CDR3 loop is CASSLEGGEQFF. The CDR3 nucleotides are TGTGCCAGCAGCTTAGAAGGGGGTGAGCAGTTCTTC.